The TCR beta chain under discussion was sequenced for a study of regulatory T cells in long-lasting Graves disease. The authors built TCR beta libraries using iRepertoire HTBI primers and Arm-PCR of CDR3 regions. TCRdb re-called the multiplex PCR reads with MiXCR, one entry per CDR3 protein. The repertoire includes roughly 520,000 distinct CDR3 sequences, around 12% of them detected once, and about 8.3% sits in the top ten. Germline V gene sequence: CDR1 SGHNT, CDR2 YENEEA. The CDR3 has 17 amino acids. V shed 1 base, J shed 0 bases, and the junction held 6 bases outside the gene matches. This clonotype was seen ten or more times. The time point: newly diagnosed GD, antithyroid drugs for less than 3 months. PBMC-derived RNA was used for the TCR library. These same data were also listed under a study on T cells in Graves' hyperthyroidism and ophthalmopathy.

This specimen was peripheral blood mononuclear cells (PBMCs), taken at new diagnosis, from a patient treated with antithyroid drugs. The receptor was isolated from a woman aged 25 to 39 with Graves disease. The chain combines TRBV11-3 with TRBJ2-3; 8 bases agree with TRBD1. The chain's CDR3 is CASSLGAGTGSTDTQYF. In DNA, the CDR3 is TGTGCCAGCAGCTTAGGGGCCGGGACAGGAAGCACAGATACGCAGTATTTT. The whole variable domain, filled in from reference TRBV11-3 and TRBJ2-3, reads EAGVVQSPRYKIIEKKQPVAFWCNPISGHNTLYWYLQNLGQGPELLIRYENEEAVDDSQLPKDRFSAERLKGVDSTLKIQPAELGDSAVYLCASSLGAGTGSTDTQYFGPGTRLTVL.